These 2 T cell receptor beta chains were all obtained from the same sample, sequenced in a study of CD8+ T cells in alopecia areata. Once RNA had been extracted, it was reverse transcribed into cDNA to act as the sequencing template. Some clones are missing from TCRdb's copy, which holds only in-frame ones; the method was immunoSEQ multiplex PCR. The sample includes 150,000 to 250,000 clones, 58% of them seen just once. The treatment is: oral pan-JAK inhibitor, 5-10 mg twice daily. Source: CD4+ T cells sorted from blood, taken at week 24, from a patient treated with tofacitinib. The source is a human donor with alopecia areata.

The rearrangement links TRBV4-1 to TRBJ1-2; D perhaps matches TRBD1 (5 bases). V was cut by 0 bases and J by 8 bases, with 10 bases left in between. The CDR3 covers 13 residues. Per germline, CDR1 MGHRA and CDR2 YSYEKL. The CDR3 protein is CASSQDPGAGYTF. CDR3 in DNA: TGCGCCAGCAGCCAAGATCCCGGGGCGGGCTACACCTTC.

This clone has a handful of counts. The genes are TRBV23-1 and TRBJ2-3; no reliable D call. TRBV23-1 is recorded as an ORF, its role being uncertain. The CDR3 totals 13 residues. V was shortened by 3 bases and J by 2 bases, with 6 bases between the two germline ends. CDR3 in DNA: TGCGCCAGCAGTCAGGCAGCCACAGATACGCAGTATTTT. Its protein is CASSQAATDTQYF.